Each of the 14 T cell receptor beta chains below was sequenced from the same sample in a study of blood T cell repertoires in COVID-19. Sequenced by immunoSEQ multiplex PCR; TCRdb stores in-frame clones only, minus some. The data show 370,000 or so clones, about 89% seen once. The sequencing sample was made of PBMCs or T cells enriched from blood (not recorded which). The receptors were sampled from a man aged 25 to 45 who had recovered from COVID-19.

The V and J genes are TRBV7-2 and TRBJ1-2; D unresolved. In germline, CDR1 is SGHTA, CDR2 FQGNSA. CDR3 length: 16 amino acids. Trimming pared 1 base from V and 3 bases from J, leaving 15 bases between. The chain's CDR3 is CASSLDGQSLHYGYTF. The DNA for the CDR3 is TGTGCCAGCAGCTTAGATGGGCAGTCCTTACACTATGGCTACACCTTC.

The rearrangement joins TRBV6-2 or TRBV6-3 to TRBJ2-5, with 10 nucleotides matching TRBD1. V lost 5 bases and J lost 6; bases outside the gene matches: 15. The CDR3 consists of 17 residues. Germline CDR1 reads MNHEY; CDR2 reads SVGEGT. Here the CDR3 reads CASSDPTSTGGLKTQYF. The CDR3 DNA reads as TGTGCCAGCAGTGACCCGACCTCGACAGGGGGCCTTAAGACCCAGTACTTC.

The chain links TRBV10-1 to TRBJ2-7; D might be TRBD2 (6 bases). The V gene lost 3 bases and the J gene lost 5 bases, with 14 bases spanning the gap. Germline CDR1 reads WNHNN; CDR2 reads SYGVQD (reference sequence). The CDR3 is made up of 14 amino acids. Written as DNA, the CDR3 is TGCGCCAGCAGTGACCCTAGCGTATCCCACGAGCAGTACTTC. Translated: CASSDPSVSHEQYF.

This chain links TRBV5-1 with TRBJ2-7, with 8 bases that match TRBD2. Trimming cost V 5 bases and J 0 bases; bases outside gene matches: 4. This CDR3 comprises 14 residues. The germline gives CDR1 SGHRS, CDR2 YFSETQ. CDR3 sequence (DNA): TGCGCCAGCAGTGGCAGCGGGGGCTCCTACGAGCAGTACTTC. Residues: CASSGSGGSYEQYF.

For this clone: The sample has other DNA sequences that encode this CDR3 too. The rearrangement joins TRBV19 to TRBJ1-4, with 9 bases lining up with TRBD1. V lost 3 bases and J lost 5; bases outside the gene matches: 1. CDR1 is LNHDA and CDR2 is SQIVND in the germline V gene (reference sequence). CDR3 length: 14 residues. The CDR3 loop reads CASSIGTGNEKLFF. CDR3 nucleotide sequence: TGTGCCAGTAGTATTGGGACAGGGAATGAAAAACTGTTTTTT.

This clone was seen once. The chain links TRBV9 to TRBJ2-5; 9 nucleotides align to TRBD1. V trimming: 3 bases; J trimming: 4 bases; junction bases outside the gene matches: 4. In germline, CDR1 is SGDLS, CDR2 YYNGEE. This CDR3 region has 14 residues. The CDR3 reads CASSAGQGRETQYF. Here the CDR3 DNA reads TGTGCCAGCAGCGCGGGACAGGGAAGAGAGACCCAGTACTTC. The variable domain in full, completed from reference TRBV9 and TRBJ2-5, reads DSGVTQTPKHLITATGQRVTLRCSPRSGDLSVYWYQQSLDQGLQFLIQYYNGEERAKGNILERFSAQQFPDLHSELNLSSLELGDSALYFCASSAGQGRETQYFGPGTRLLVL.

The rearrangement joins TRBV15 to TRBJ1-2; tentatively, D is TRBD1 (5 bases). The length of the CDR3 is 15 residues. The V end lost 1 base, the J end lost 3 bases, and 12 bases lay between the germline ends. Per the germline V gene, CDR1 is LNHNV and CDR2 is YYDKDF (reference sequence). This chain's CDR3 is CATSRVGVGDYGYTF. The CDR3 bases are TGTGCCACCAGCAGAGTAGGGGTAGGGGACTATGGCTACACCTTC.

The chain combines TRBV7-2 with TRBJ1-5; D remains unclear. Trimming left V 3 bases short and J 5 bases short, with 11 bases between. This CDR3 is built from 14 residues. Germline CDR1 and CDR2: SGHTA and FQGNSA. For the CDR3, the DNA is TGTGCCAGCAGCTTCCGGCAGGACTATCAGCCCCAGCATTTT. Its translation is CASSFRQDYQPQHF. Supplemented by reference TRBV7-2 and TRBJ1-5, the full variable domain reads GAGVSQSPSNKVTEKGKDVELRCDPISGHTALYWYRQSLGQGLEFLIYFQGNSAPDKSGLPSDRFSAERTGGSVSTLTIQRTQQEDSAVYLCASSFRQDYQPQHFGDGTRLSIL.

About this clone: The sample contains more than one DNA sequence encoding this CDR3. The rearrangement links TRBV4-3 to TRBJ1-1; D ambiguous. The CDR3 length is 14 residues. V lost 0 bases, J lost 2 bases, and 7 bases lay in between. CDR1 LGHNA and CDR2 YSLEER come from the germline V gene. The CDR3: CASSQDRGNTEAFF. The CDR3 region has the DNA TGCGCCAGCAGCCAAGATAGAGGAAACACTGAAGCTTTCTTT.

The J gene is TRBJ1-1, the V gene TRBV11-2; D unresolved. Trimming cost V 1 base and J 7 bases, with 4 bases left between them. Per germline, CDR1 SGHAT and CDR2 FQNNGV. This CDR3 contains 11 residues. The DNA of the CDR3 is TGTGCCAGCAGCTTAGCGGTTGAAGCTTTCTTT. It encodes CASSLAVEAFF.

The rearrangement links TRBV9 to TRBJ2-7, with a possible D match to TRBD2 (5 bases). The CDR3 totals 15 residues. Deletions cut 0 bases from V and 2 bases from J, with 12 bases between. The V gene's germline CDR1 is SGDLS and CDR2 YYNGEE. The CDR3 protein is CASSVANGGPYEQYF. The CDR3 DNA reads TGTGCCAGCAGCGTAGCTAACGGAGGCCCCTACGAGCAGTACTTC.

The genes are TRBV6-5 and TRBJ1-1; TRBD1 agrees at 7 bases. CDR3 length equals 14 residues. Germline V gives CDR1 MNHEY, CDR2 SVGAGI. V lost 1 base and J lost 5; bases outside the gene matches: 4. CDR3 amino acids: CASSYWAGGTEAFF. As DNA, the CDR3 is TGTGCCAGCAGTTACTGGGCAGGGGGGACTGAAGCTTTCTTT.

The chain combines TRBV3-1 (or the pseudogene TRBV3-2) with TRBJ2-1; 9 positions agree with TRBD1. Germline CDR1 reads LGHDT; CDR2 reads YNNKEL (reference sequence). The junction had 10 bases not matched to a gene; V was cut back by 0 bases and J by 7 bases. This CDR3 contains 17 residues. The CDR3 coding sequence is TGTGCCAGCAGCCAAGATCAAGGGACAGGGTGGAGGAATGAGCAGTTCTTC. Translating gives CASSQDQGTGWRNEQFF.

As concerns this clone: Other DNA sequences within the sample encode an identical CDR3. V is TRBV30 and J is TRBJ1-1, with D unclear. Germline V gene sequence: CDR1 GTSNPN, CDR2 SVGIG (reference sequence). This CDR3 has 12 amino acids. V gave up 4 bases and J gave up 5 bases, with 11 bases separating them. DNA of the CDR3: TGTGCCTGGAACCTAGGAGGGACTGAAGCTTTCTTT. Translating gives CAWNLGGTEAFF.